The sequence of this T cell receptor beta chain was determined in a study of identical twins. V was shortened by 4 bases and J by 8 bases, with 14 bases between the two germline ends. The CDR3 length is 13 residues. The germline CDR1 and CDR2 sequences are SGHAT and FQNNGV. Unique molecular identifiers were in the cDNA, with template-switch universal primer binding. TCRdb itself ran the 5' RACE reads through MiXCR, one entry per CDR3 protein. This table has roughly 630,000 distinct CDR3 sequences, just over 7% appearing once. This clonotype was counted many times. These data were also reused for a study on yellow fever vaccine responses in identical twins.

Input material: PBMCs. This TCR was recovered from a woman younger than 35 in good health. The chain carries TRBV11-2 and TRBJ1-2; D remains ambiguous. The CDR3, as DNA: TGTGCCAGCAGCTCCATTCTGGCGGGAGGCTACACCTTC. It specifies CASSSILAGGYTF.